This T cell receptor (beta chain) is drawn from a study of cytomegalovirus exposure and HLA in healthy donors (dated 2017 in TCRdb). Broadly, across the study: An earlier analysis of some 600 of the donors reported about 260 Gb of sequence data and about 120 million unique TCR beta sequences obtained from roughly 170 million T cells. Around 320 gigabases of sequencing data and some 85 million unique TCR sequences were included in an early release covering several hundred HLA-typed donors. Of the roughly 400 genotyped donors, 81% were placed in the genetic ancestry cluster associated with self-reported Caucasian donors. The study was designed to test whether signatures of past pathogen exposure could be identified by cataloging public T cell receptors. Using immunosequencing, the study profiled T cell repertoires from roughly 650 subjects and related those repertoires to cytomegalovirus serostatus. In addition to the first cohort of 666 subjects, a separate validation cohort of approximately 120 different subjects was used. The study combined high-throughput TCR immunosequencing, statistical association of individual TCRs with disease status, and machine learning to predict cytomegalovirus infection status. In a later analysis, previously published TCR beta repertoires from 666 donors were re-analyzed and high-resolution HLA genotyping was added so that TCR occurrence patterns could be studied. Rather than using new phenotypic data, the later analysis identified candidate immune exposures from TCR beta sequences and from how often those sequences occurred across donors. In an earlier analysis of 587 of the donors, high-throughput TCR beta sequencing was used to judge whether each TCR beta V gene segment behaved as functional or pseudogenic. Donor age, sex, ethnicity and CMV serostatus were collected together with the repertoire data. A later genetic analysis took genome-wide SNP genotypes for about 65% of the 666 donors and used that subset as a discovery cohort. All discovery cohort repertoires had been generated on a single sequencing platform. Both class I and class II loci were covered by HLA typing, at four-digit resolution. Typing coverage differed by locus: A, B, C, DRB1 and DQB1 were typed in roughly 620-640 donors, DQA1 in approximately 520, DPA1 in over 600, and DPB1 in 400 to 490. Because of strong linkage in the cohort, five DR-DQ haplotypes were treated as single units for association and clustering. Among about 390 genotyped donors of the cohort, an average of about 240,000 unique TCR beta nucleotide sequences were sequenced per donor, around 20% of them non-productive.

Paper-wide results and their limitations: A later analysis found that TCR association rates varied across HLA loci, with DRB1 alleles showing the most associated TCRs and HLA-C alleles the fewest. Most CMV-associated TCR beta chains appeared to be HLA-restricted in a later analysis, and the HLA associations seemed to be driven largely by CMV exposure. The study listed 164 TCR beta chains as associated with cytomegalovirus. The sequencing pipeline was judged likely to have produced a cluster of highly shared sequence variants as a technical artifact. The classifier was reported to diagnose cytomegalovirus status with high specificity and sensitivity in both the original and validation cohorts. The earlier analysis of fewer than 750 of the donors excluded some 15 rarely observed V segments, including chromosome 9 orphons, because counts were too low. The only immune exposure information available for the cohort was CMV serostatus. In this cohort, only TCR beta chains were sequenced, and detectable features were limited by the absence of alpha or paired-chain data. A later analysis found that HLA-associated TCR beta chains were more clonally expanded and had lower generation probabilities than equally common non-associated chains. A later genetic analysis associated a missense DCLRE1C variant with V-gene and J-gene trimming of TCR beta chains, and an independent cohort replicated the association. Sequencing depth was assumed to be roughly uniform across donors in the presence/absence analyses, though that assumption may not hold. Specific HLA alleles were associated with 15,000 to 20,000 TCR beta sequences at a false discovery rate of 0.05 in a later analysis. Compared with the 666-donor mean, donors in an Asian-associated ancestry cluster had fewer N-insertions in productive TCRs, according to a later genetic analysis. A later analysis reported that several top co-occurrence clusters appeared linked to parvovirus B19, influenza, CMV and Epstein-Barr virus. A further reported finding was that TCR beta sequences accurately predicted the HLA-A and HLA-B alleles for most subjects in the first cohort. Most TCR sequences were seen in very few donors, while some public TCRs were found in many individuals. Because the 87-base-pair reads could not distinguish some IMGT-functional V segments, including TRBV6-2 and TRBV6-3, those segments were excluded. In an earlier analysis of 587 of the donors, most TCR beta V segments appeared in productive rearrangements about 90% or about 30% of the time, broadly matching IMGT annotations. The authors suggested that the approach could potentially be generalized to other disease states and immunological phenotypes. HLA typing was unavailable for some donors at each locus, so association tests used only the typed subset. A few of the identified cytomegalovirus-associated TCR beta chains were confirmed in vitro to be specific for cytomegalovirus antigens. When HLA alleles, especially DR and DQ, strongly co-occurred, attributing TCR associations to individual alleles was difficult. Linkage disequilibrium might explain the correlated functional status among segregating V segments, but an unknown experimental factor could not be ruled out.

The cohort was made up of 666 healthy bone marrow donors. At the time of sampling, all cohort members were nominally healthy, though unrecorded immune exposures were likely present. The donor tested CMV seropositive, placing the donor among the roughly 270 seropositive members of the cohort. A peripheral blood sample was provided by each donor, and peripheral blood mononuclear cells were used for TCR beta sequencing. Genomic DNA extraction from the blood cell samples was performed with the Qiagen DNeasy Blood Extraction Kit. Details on this clone: The antigen it recognizes is unknown. Base qualities are not provided; no much larger clone lies one nucleotide away.

CDR1 and CDR2, looked up from the germline V gene (reference sequence), are MNHEY and SMNVEV. The CDR3 runs 13 residues from the cysteine to the phenylalanine. Only the CDR3 part of the read is kept: 39 bases, read in frame from the first base. V drops 2 bases and J drops 4 bases, leaving 6 bases in between. Library preparation was by the immunoSEQ multiplex PCR assay. The multiplex PCR relied on a mix of 60 forward primers for TCR Vbeta segments and 13 reverse primers for TCR Jbeta segments. Amplification of the CDR3 region of rearranged TCR beta genes was performed with a multiplex PCR assay on genomic DNA. The Illumina HiSeq System was used to sequence the amplified TCR beta libraries as 87-base-pair reads. The paper's data handling went like this. A later analysis counted about 80 million unique TCR beta chains across the 650 to 800 repertoires, and roughly 10 million of these chains were shared by at least two donors. To remove PCR and sequencing errors, raw reads were error-corrected and collapsed into unique sequences using a nearest-neighbor algorithm that merged closely related sequences. Alignment of CDR3 sequences to IMGT reference sequences was used to assign V, D and J gene segments. For a sequence to be retained, at least a six-nucleotide match to both a V gene segment and a J gene segment was required. A rearrangement counted as productive if the CDR3 had no stop codons and remained in frame with V and J, and every other rearrangement counted as non-productive. CDR3 was defined by IMGT convention, running from the second conserved V-encoded cysteine to the conserved J-encoded phenylalanine. The earlier analysis of approximately 500 of the donors excluded sequences that lacked an unambiguous match to a single V gene segment. An earlier analysis of 450 to 650 of the donors called V segments functional above 56.7% productive rearrangements and segregating when the between-donor standard deviation exceeded 5%. To diagnose cytomegalovirus status from the catalog of TCR beta chain sequences, a statistical classification framework was built. A later analysis assigned V and J genes by comparing TCR nucleotide sequences with IMGT/GENE-DB human TR gene sequences. The TCRdist pipeline was used in a later analysis to assign CDR3 sequences and most-parsimonious VDJ recombination scenarios. In a later analysis, each TCR beta chain was defined by its CDR3 amino acid sequence together with its V-gene family, and reads lacking a unique V-gene family were excluded. To address suspected cross-contamination and a sequencing artifact, a later analysis removed approximately 600 highly shared, low-generation-probability nucleotide sequences. In a later analysis, a clonal expansion index was calculated for each public chain from normalized within-repertoire ranks of inferred template counts. A later analysis computed generation probabilities with a VDJ recombination model fitted to out-of-frame rearrangements, and checked the results against IGoR. A later analysis scored TCR-TCR, TCR-HLA and TCR-CMV co-occurrence with hypergeometric tests, applying a repertoire-size bias correction to TCR pairs. False discovery rates were estimated in a later analysis by permuting HLA or CMV assignments 20 times. In a later analysis, co-occurring TCRs were grouped using DBSCAN, and TCRdist sequence similarity was added for clustering within HLA-allele-positive subsets. Co-occurrence clustering excluded repertoires with fewer than 30,000 or more than 120,000 public chains, plus five with anomalous nucleotide sharing. As stored in TCRdb, this immuneACCESS dataset retains in-frame rearrangements with V and J assigned. A fraction of the clones does not appear; measured against another copy, unresolved V genes explain less than half of the discrepancy, and the remainder lacks a known reason. V, J and clone size reflect that table, while D and trimming were determined from the DNA. In this sample the table shows under 200,000 clones, approximately 80% of which occur a single time. Of the sample, approximately 7% is held by the ten largest clones.

The sequencing sample was made of PBMCs. Recombination connected TRBV27 to TRBJ1-5; the D gene cannot be resolved reliably. The clonotype was recovered from a woman aged 30 to 39 in good health and CMV-seropositive. The nucleotide sequence reads TGTGCCAGCAGTTTAGGGAGTAATCAGCCCCAGCATTTT. Translated, this is CASSLGSNQPQHF.